The present entry profiles one T cell receptor (beta chain) with its context. The antigen is undetermined. During the collection period, no donor immune events like infections were recorded. The data originate from a study of identifying expanded T cells in peripheral blood. Assay: immunoSEQ multiplex PCR; the TCRdb copy retains only in-frame clones and omits some. The sample has about 130,000 clones; 86% are singletons. Regarding the study as a whole: Across healthy donors, higher total template counts meant significantly greater roughly two-week count variance. About 1.2 clones differed between technical replicates, versus around 15 and 18 over time.

This clonotype was sampled from a person aged 18 to 75 in good health. Sequencing was carried out using blood.

The CDR3 protein is CASILPGTAENTIYF. The DNA for the CDR3 is TGTGCCAGCATTCTACCCGGGACAGCCGAAAACACCATATATTTT. The chain carries TRBV2 and TRBJ1-3; TRBD1 matches at 7 bases. The length of the CDR3 is 15 residues. The V segment lost 7 bases and the J segment 6 bases; nucleotides outside the gene matches: 12. The V gene's germline CDR1 is SNHLY and CDR2 FYNNEI.